Presented here are 18 T cell receptor beta chains from one specimen sequenced in a study of cytomegalovirus exposure and HLA in healthy donors. TCRdb keeps only in-frame clones here, not all; method: immunoSEQ multiplex PCR. The sample contains some 130,000 clones, about 88% of which appear only once. The sample consisted of PBMCs. These receptors were taken from a young woman in good health and CMV-seronegative.

This clone was recorded a few times. The V call is TRBV4-1, the J call TRBJ1-2; D is possibly TRBD1 (6 bases). CDR3 length: 15 residues. Between the trimmed V and J ends, which lost 0 bases and 4 bases, there was a span of 12 bases. Germline-derived CDR1 and CDR2 are MGHRA and YSYEKL. CDR3 amino acids: CASSQDAGRGYGYTF. The CDR3, as DNA: TGCGCCAGCAGCCAAGATGCGGGCAGGGGCTATGGCTACACCTTC.

This rearrangement joins TRBV7-3 to TRBJ1-1; D unresolved. CDR3 length: 13 residues. Trimming shortened V by 2 bases and J by 5 bases, and 9 bases separated the two germline ends. Germline V lookup: CDR1 SGHTA, CDR2 FQGTGA. CDR3 region: CASSLGTGTEAFF. CDR3 DNA: TGTGCCAGCAGCTTAGGAACGGGGACTGAAGCTTTCTTT.

This clone was picked up a small number of times. This sequence joins TRBV11-2 and TRBJ2-1; TRBD1 matches at 9 bases. Germline lookup yields CDR1 SGHAT and CDR2 FQNNGV. The CDR3 runs to 15 residues. The V segment lost 5 bases and the J segment 5 bases; nucleotides outside the gene matches: 7. Written as DNA, the CDR3 is TGTGCCAGCAGCCAGCCTGGACAGGGGCACAATGAGCAGTTCTTC. It yields the protein CASSQPGQGHNEQFF. Complete variable domain (other parts from reference TRBV11-2 and TRBJ2-1): EAGVAQSPRYKIIEKRQSVAFWCNPISGHATLYWYQQILGQGPKLLIQFQNNGVVDDSQLPKDRFSAERLKGVDSTLKIQPAKLEDSAVYLCASSQPGQGHNEQFFGPGTRLTVL.

This clone has just a few counts. V gene TRBV5-1 combines with J gene TRBJ1-2, with TRBD1 matching 10 bases. CDR1 and CDR2 from the germline V gene are SGHRS and YFSETQ. CDR3 length: 13 amino acids. The V segment lost 3 bases and the J segment 9 bases; nucleotides outside the gene matches: 5. This CDR3 reads CASSYRDRGSYTF. The CDR3 DNA follows: TGCGCCAGCAGCTACCGGGACAGGGGAAGCTACACCTTC.

This rearrangement joins TRBV7-9 to TRBJ1-5; 12 bases map to TRBD1. Germline trimming cut 5 bases from V and 6 bases from J; bases unmatched to any gene: 5. Germline V gene data show CDR1 as SEHNR and CDR2 as FQNEAQ (reference sequence). The length of the CDR3 is 15 residues. This chain's CDR3 is CASSPGQGASQPQHF. DNA of the CDR3: TGTGCCAGCAGCCCGGGACAGGGGGCTTCTCAGCCCCAGCATTTT.

This clone was picked up a small number of times. The chain joins TRBV6-1 to TRBJ1-2; the D is unclear. The germline V gene has CDR1 MNHNS and CDR2 SASEGT. Trimming pared 9 bases from V and 7 bases from J, leaving 12 bases between. This CDR3 comprises 11 residues. The CDR3 here is CASSPLRGYTF. For the CDR3, the DNA is TGTGCCAGTAGCCCCCTCCGTGGCTACACCTTC.

The genes are TRBV7-9 and TRBJ1-5; TRBD1 matches at 7 bases. The trim removed 1 base at V and 2 bases at J, leaving 2 bases unmatched. This CDR3 region has 15 residues. Per germline, CDR1 SEHNR and CDR2 FQNEAQ (reference sequence). This chain's CDR3 is CASSLDDRGNQPQHF. The CDR3 DNA reads as TGTGCCAGCAGCTTAGACGACAGGGGCAATCAGCCCCAGCATTTT.

The genes are TRBV4-2 and TRBJ2-6, with 10 bases aligning to TRBD2. This CDR3 is 20 amino acids long. Trimming at V came to 0 bases and at J to 0 bases, leaving 8 bases not matched to a gene. From germline, CDR1 is LGHNA and CDR2 YNFKEQ. The CDR3, as DNA: TGTGCCAGCAGCCAAGAGATCCTACTAGCGGGATTCTCTGGGGCCAACGTCCTGACTTTC. Residues: CASSQEILLAGFSGANVLTF.

This clone appeared once. The genes are TRBV7-9 and TRBJ1-1; the match to TRBD1 covers 7 bases. J lost 4 bases, V lost 4 bases, and 12 bases had no gene match. Germline values: CDR1 SEHNR, CDR2 FQNEAQ (reference sequence). This CDR3 has 16 amino acids. CDR3 DNA sequence: TGTGCCAGCAGCTCGCAATCCAAGGGGGCTGGCACTGAAGCTTTCTTT. Translating it yields CASSSQSKGAGTEAFF.

V gene TRBV9 combines with J gene TRBJ2-1, with 12 bases that match TRBD2. The CDR3 length is 19 residues. The germline gives CDR1 SGDLS, CDR2 YYNGEE. The V gene end was trimmed by 3 bases and the J gene end by 5 bases; junction bases not matched to a gene: 15. The CDR3 spells CASSGPGQRTSGTDNEQFF. Here the CDR3 DNA reads TGTGCCAGCAGCGGACCGGGACAGCGGACTAGCGGGACTGACAATGAGCAGTTCTTC.

The rearrangement links TRBV7-3 to TRBJ2-5, with D possibly TRBD2 on 6 matching bases. Trimming stripped 0 bases from V and 4 bases from J, with 6 bases between. CDR1 and CDR2 from the germline V gene are SGHTA and FQGTGA. The CDR3 covers 13 residues. In DNA, the CDR3 is TGTGCCAGCAGCTTAACGCGGGGAGAGACCCAGTACTTC. Translated: CASSLTRGETQYF. The full variable domain, rest sourced from reference TRBV7-3 and TRBJ2-5, is GAGVSQTPSNKVTEKGKYVELRCDPISGHTALYWYRQSLGQGPEFLIYFQGTGAADDSGLPNDRFFAVRPEGSVSTLKIQRTERGDSAVYLCASSLTRGETQYFGPGTRLLVL.

The table lists this clone with a count of one. This chain uses TRBV2 with TRBJ1-5, with a tentative D call TRBD1 (5 bases). V was clipped by 6 bases and J by 1 base, with 19 bases between them. The CDR3 sequence is 17 residues long. Germline V gene sequence: CDR1 SNHLY, CDR2 FYNNEI. In DNA form, the CDR3 reads TGTGCCAGCAGATCCTACAGGAGTTCTTCGAGCAATCAGCCCCAGCATTTT. Its protein product is CASRSYRSSSSNQPQHF. Complete variable domain (other parts from reference TRBV2 and TRBJ1-5): EPEVTQTPSHQVTQMGQEVILRCVPISNHLYFYWYRQILGQKVEFLVSFYNNEISEKSEIFDDQFSVERPDGSNFTLKIRSTKLEDSAMYFCASRSYRSSSSNQPQHFGDGTRLSIL.

The CDR3 reads CASSLYGEAFF. DNA for the CDR3: TGTGCCAGCAGCTTATACGGTGAAGCTTTCTTT. The chain employs TRBV7-9 and TRBJ1-1; D remains ambiguous. V dropped 2 bases and J dropped 7 bases, with 5 bases sitting between them. The CDR3 loop spans 11 amino acids. Per the germline V gene, CDR1 is SEHNR and CDR2 is FQNEAQ (reference sequence).

The chain has TRBV18 and TRBJ2-1; D is unclear. This CDR3 is built from 13 residues. Trimming took off 5 bases at V and 5 bases at J, with 10 bases between the two ends. The germline CDR1 and CDR2 sequences are KGHSH and LQKENI. CDR3 DNA: TGTGCCAGCTCATCAACAGCAGACAATGAGCAGTTCTTC. This encodes CASSSTADNEQFF.

The rearrangement uses TRBV21-1 and TRBJ1-2; TRBD1 was called by the table and not checked on the DNA. TRBV21-1 constitutes a pseudogene. This CDR3 has 14 residues. This CDR3 reads CASSPGTNPYGYTF. The CDR3 coding sequence is TGTGCCAGCAGCCCTGGGACAAACCCCTATGGCTACACCTTC.

This chain uses TRBV7-2 with TRBJ1-5; the D is unclear. The V gene's germline CDR1 is SGHTA and CDR2 FQGNSA. Between the trimmed V and J ends, which lost 4 bases and 3 bases, there was a span of 10 bases. The CDR3 covers 14 residues. The DNA for the CDR3 is TGTGCCAGCAGCTCAGACACAGTCAATCAGCCCCAGCATTTT. Protein sequence: CASSSDTVNQPQHF.

The chain couples TRBV10-2 to TRBJ2-7, with 10 bases identical to TRBD2. The length of the CDR3 is 15 residues. J gave up 5 bases and V 6 bases, and 10 bases lay outside the gene matches. CDR1 is WSHSY, CDR2 SAAADI, per germline. DNA of the CDR3: TGCGCCAGCAGGTCTAGCGGGGGCCGGGGGAACGAGCAGTACTTC. Amino acids: CASRSSGGRGNEQYF.

This clone was recorded once. The chain combines TRBV9 with TRBJ2-1, with 9 bases matching TRBD1. There are 15 residues in the CDR3. The V gene's germline CDR1 is SGDLS and CDR2 YYNGEE. The ends lost 3 bases at V and 4 bases at J; junction bases unmatched: 5. The CDR3 DNA reads as TGTGCCAGCAGCGCGGAGGACAGGGGATACAATGAGCAGTTCTTC. The encoded protein is CASSAEDRGYNEQFF.